These 14 T cell receptor beta chains share one sample of origin, sequenced in a study of shared clonotypes between healthy human individuals (dated by TCRdb to 2020 to 2022). The method was the immunoSEQ multiplex PCR assay. Held by TCRdb, this immuneACCESS table contains in-frame sequences only and omits some clones. Under half of the omission traces to an unresolved V gene where checked; the cause of the rest is unknown. Within this sample are roughly 2 million clones, with over 85% of them counted one time only. The ten top clones hold more than 0.1% of the sample. Material: naive CD4+ T cells sorted from blood. This specimen's cell subset or site label, interpreted: CD45RA+ positively selected. These receptors originate from a man between 18 and 35 years old in good health.

On this clone: Other DNA sequences from this sample encode an identical CDR3 as well. The V gene is TRBV28, the J gene TRBJ1-1; D ambiguous. Germline V lookup: CDR1 MDHEN, CDR2 SYDVKM. This CDR3 spans 13 amino acids. V was pared by 3 bases and J by 2 bases, with 7 bases between. The CDR3 DNA sequence: TGTGCCAGCAGTTTGAGACAAAACACTGAAGCTTTCTTT. Translating gives CASSLRQNTEAFF.

The count of this clone is one. V gene TRBV29-1 combines with J gene TRBJ2-5; D is unresolved. CDR3 length equals 12 residues. The V gene's germline CDR1 is SQVTM and CDR2 ANQGSEA. Trimming took 7 bases from V and 5 from J, leaving 14 bases between them. Here the CDR3 reads CSAVELGETQYF. Written as DNA, the CDR3 is TGCAGCGCCGTGGAGCTTGGGGAGACCCAGTACTTC.

This chain connects TRBV6-4 to TRBJ2-1; D is perhaps TRBD1 or TRBD2 (5 bases each). Germline assignment: CDR1 MRHNA and CDR2 SNTAGT. CDR3 length: 15 amino acids. V lost 2 bases, J lost 6 bases, and 14 bases lay in between. The CDR3 spells CASSDGLGGFNEQFF. The CDR3 DNA follows: TGTGCCAGCAGTGACGGGCTTGGGGGTTTCAATGAGCAGTTCTTC.

The chain employs TRBV10-3 and TRBJ2-1; D is unresolved. The germline V gene encodes CDR1 ENHRY and CDR2 SYGVKD. Trimming removed 4 bases at V and 8 bases at J, with 9 bases between. This CDR3 is built from 12 residues. The CDR3 reads CAISASSYEQFF. The CDR3 region has the DNA TGTGCCATCAGTGCTAGTAGCTATGAGCAGTTCTTC.

Comments on this clone: Within the sample, other DNA sequences also encode this same CDR3. The chain links TRBV30 to TRBJ1-5; D remains unclear. This CDR3 has 13 residues. Germline loops: CDR1 GTSNPN, CDR2 SVGIG (reference sequence). V dropped 2 bases and J dropped 4 bases, with 9 bases sitting between them. The CDR3 sequence: CAWSTSGNQPQHF. The CDR3 nucleotides read TGTGCCTGGAGTACCTCGGGTAATCAGCCCCAGCATTTT.

This chain joins TRBV19 and TRBJ1-1; 8 bases map to TRBD1. Germline assignment: CDR1 LNHDA and CDR2 SQIVND (reference sequence). Trimming cost V 4 bases and J 5 bases; bases outside gene matches: 9. The CDR3 is 15 residues long. The CDR3 is CASSTSGQGRTEAFF. Here the CDR3 DNA reads TGTGCCAGTAGTACCTCTGGACAGGGACGGACTGAAGCTTTCTTT.

The V and J genes are TRBV5-8 and TRBJ2-1; 11 bases agree with TRBD2. This CDR3 contains 16 residues. V gave up 4 bases and J gave up 4 bases; unmatched junction bases: 7. The germline V gene has CDR1 SGHTS and CDR2 YDEGEE. For the CDR3, the DNA is TGTGCCAGCAGCCTTCTTAGCGGGAGGGCTTACAATGAGCAGTTCTTC. Translated: CASSLLSGRAYNEQFF.

This clone came up once. V and J are TRBV30 and TRBJ2-7; D not resolved. The CDR3 loop spans 13 amino acids. Germline assignment: CDR1 GTSNPN and CDR2 SVGIG (reference sequence). V lost 3 bases and J lost 2, with 11 bases in between. Here the CDR3 DNA reads TGTGCCTGGAGCGGAGACACTGCCTACGAGCAGTACTTC. This gives the protein CAWSGDTAYEQYF.

J is TRBJ2-5 and V is TRBV7-2; TRBD2 matches at 9 bases. The CDR3 loop spans 15 amino acids. The trim removed 3 bases at V and 4 bases at J, leaving 6 bases unmatched. Germline CDR1 SGHTA, CDR2 FQGNSA. DNA of the CDR3: TGTGCCAGCAGCTTCGTTAGCGGGAGCACAGAGACCCAGTACTTC. This gives the protein CASSFVSGSTETQYF.

The rearrangement uses TRBV30 and TRBJ1-1, with D possibly matching TRBD1 (5 bases). Trimming removed 3 bases at V and 6 bases at J, with 11 bases between. Germline V lookup: CDR1 GTSNPN, CDR2 SVGIG (reference sequence). The CDR3 has 12 amino acids. The CDR3 DNA sequence: TGTGCCTGGAGACAGGACGGATCTGAAGCTTTCTTT. This gives the protein CAWRQDGSEAFF. Full variable domain (outside the CDR3, taken from reference TRBV30 and TRBJ1-1): SQTIHQWPATLVQPVGSPLSLECTVEGTSNPNLYWYRQAAGRGLQLLFYSVGIGQISSEVPQNLSASRPQDRQFILSSKKLLLSDSGFYLCAWRQDGSEAFFGQGTRLTVV.

The chain is built from TRBV6-5 and TRBJ2-7, with D unresolved. Trimming shortened V by 0 bases and J by 3 bases, and 15 bases separated the two germline ends. Germline V gene data show CDR1 as MNHEY and CDR2 as SVGAGI. The CDR3 consists of 16 residues. In DNA form, the CDR3 reads TGTGCCAGCAGTTACTCGACTCCCGGTAAAAACTACGAGCAGTACTTC. This translates into CASSYSTPGKNYEQYF.

V gene TRBV9 combines with J gene TRBJ2-2; D uncertain. Trimming shortened V by 0 bases and J by 0 bases, and 9 bases separated the two germline ends. Germline V gene data show CDR1 as SGDLS and CDR2 as YYNGEE. The CDR3 runs 16 residues. The CDR3 sequence: CASSVEPRPNTGELFF. The DNA for the CDR3 is TGTGCCAGCAGCGTAGAACCCCGGCCGAACACCGGGGAGCTGTTTTTT. The entire variable domain, with the rest obtained from reference TRBV9 and TRBJ2-2, is as follows: DSGVTQTPKHLITATGQRVTLRCSPRSGDLSVYWYQQSLDQGLQFLIQYYNGEERAKGNILERFSAQQFPDLHSELNLSSLELGDSALYFCASSVEPRPNTGELFFGEGSRLTVL.

On this clone itself: Other DNA sequences in the sample encode the same CDR3. The chain recombines TRBV7-9 with TRBJ2-3; no firm D call. This CDR3 is built from 11 residues. Germline CDR1 reads SEHNR; CDR2 reads FQNEAQ (reference sequence). The V end was cut by 7 bases, the J end by 3 bases, with 5 bases between. The CDR3 here is CASTSTDTQYF. In nucleotides, the CDR3 is TGTGCCAGCACCTCAACAGATACGCAGTATTTT.

A remark on this clone: The sample has other DNA sequences that encode this CDR3 too. The genes are TRBV18 and TRBJ2-7, with D unresolved. This CDR3 is 12 amino acids long. Germline assignment: CDR1 KGHSH and CDR2 LQKENI. V was cut by 4 bases and J by 1 base, with 5 bases left in between. The CDR3 DNA sequence: TGTGCCAGCTCACGAGGTTCCTACGAGCAGTACTTC. Translating it yields CASSRGSYEQYF.